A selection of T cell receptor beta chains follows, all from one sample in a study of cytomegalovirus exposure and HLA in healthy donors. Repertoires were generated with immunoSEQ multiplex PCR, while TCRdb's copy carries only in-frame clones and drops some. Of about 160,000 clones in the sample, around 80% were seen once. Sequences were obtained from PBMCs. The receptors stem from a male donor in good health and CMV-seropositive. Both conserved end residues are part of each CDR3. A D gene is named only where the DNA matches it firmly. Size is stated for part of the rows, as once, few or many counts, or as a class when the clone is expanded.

CDR3 DNA: TGTGCCAGCAGTGCGACAGTCAATCAGCCCCAGCATTTT
CDR3 protein: CASSATVNQPQHF
J gene: TRBJ1-5
V gene: TRBV6-1
clone size: NA
D gene: NA

CDR3 DNA: TGCGCCAGCAGTGAGTTCCTAGCGGGAGAGGGAGAGCAGTACTTC
CDR3 protein: CASSEFLAGEGEQYF
J gene: TRBJ2-7
V gene: TRBV10-1
clone size: NA
D gene: TRBD2

CDR3 DNA: TGTGCCAGCATCCTAGGGGGCCTAACGCCGCTTAACTATGGCTACACCTTC
CDR3 protein: CASILGGLTPLNYGYTF
J gene: TRBJ1-2
V gene: TRBV7-8
clone size: NA
D gene: TRBD1

CDR3 DNA: TGTGCCAGCAGAGAAAGGCCAGGCAATGAGCAGTTCTTC
CDR3 protein: CASRERPGNEQFF
J gene: TRBJ2-1
V gene: TRBV6-5
clone size: NA
D gene: NA

CDR3 DNA: TGCGCCAGCAGCCAAGGACAGAATAGCAATCAGCCCCAGCATTTT
CDR3 protein: CASSQGQNSNQPQHF
J gene: TRBJ1-5
V gene: TRBV4-3
clone size: NA
D gene: NA

CDR3 DNA: TGTGCCAGCAGTCGGACTAGCGGGAGCTCTGGGGCCAACGTCCTGACTTTC
CDR3 protein: CASSRTSGSSGANVLTF
J gene: TRBJ2-6
V gene: TRBV7-6
clone size: NA
D gene: TRBD2

CDR3 DNA: TGTGCCAGCAGCTTGTACCAGGGCGCCAGCGGGTCTGGCTACACCTTC
CDR3 protein: CASSLYQGASGSGYTF
J gene: TRBJ1-2
V gene: TRBV7-2
clone size: NA
D gene: NA

CDR3 DNA: TGTGCCAGTAGTATTGGGACAGTCCTTAGGACAGATACGCAGTATTTT
CDR3 protein: CASSIGTVLRTDTQYF
J gene: TRBJ2-3
V gene: TRBV19
clone size: NA
D gene: TRBD1

CDR3 DNA: TGTGCCAGCAGTTTAGGGACAGGGGCCGCGACCCAGTACTTC
CDR3 protein: CASSLGTGAATQYF
J gene: TRBJ2-5
V gene: TRBV27
clone size: NA
D gene: TRBD1

CDR3 DNA: TGTGCCAGCAGTTTTCGCCGGGGGTATGGCTACACCTTC
CDR3 protein: CASSFRRGYGYTF
J gene: TRBJ1-2
V gene: TRBV6-5
clone size: NA
D gene: NA

CDR3 DNA: TGTGCCAGCAGCCAAGACCCCGGGAATGGCTACACCTTC
CDR3 protein: CASSQDPGNGYTF
J gene: TRBJ1-2
V gene: TRBV4-2
clone size: NA
D gene: NA

CDR3 DNA: TGCGCCAGCAGCGAGACAGGGACCGGGTACGAAAAACTGTTTTTT
CDR3 protein: CASSETGTGYEKLFF
J gene: TRBJ1-4
V gene: TRBV5-1
clone size: NA
D gene: TRBD1

CDR3 DNA: TGTGCCAGCAGCTTAGCATATTCGGGGACAGGGGTTTCCTACGAGCAGTACTTC
CDR3 protein: CASSLAYSGTGVSYEQYF
J gene: TRBJ2-7
V gene: TRBV7-2
clone size: NA
D gene: TRBD1

CDR3 DNA: TGTGCCAGCAGCTTAGAAGTGGGGGCGCTAGGAAACACCATATATTTT
CDR3 protein: CASSLEVGALGNTIYF
J gene: TRBJ1-3
V gene: TRBV7-2
clone size: NA
D gene: NA

CDR3 DNA: TGCGCCAGCAGCCAGGAGACAGGGTATCCCCAGTACTTC
CDR3 protein: CASSQETGYPQYF
J gene: TRBJ2-5
V gene: TRBV4-1
clone size: few
D gene: TRBD1

CDR3 DNA: TGTGCCAGCAGCTTGGAGGACACCAAGGGGTACGAGCAGTACTTC
CDR3 protein: CASSLEDTKGYEQYF
J gene: TRBJ2-7
V gene: TRBV5-6
clone size: few
D gene: NA

CDR3 DNA: TGTGCCAGCAGTTTGAGTTTCTACAATGAGCAGTTCTTC
CDR3 protein: CASSLSFYNEQFF
J gene: TRBJ2-1
V gene: TRBV27
clone size: NA
D gene: NA

CDR3 DNA: TGTGCCAGCAGTGAATTGGGACAGGGCGGTTCACCCCTCCACTTT
CDR3 protein: CASSELGQGGSPLHF
J gene: TRBJ1-6
V gene: TRBV2
clone size: once
D gene: TRBD1

CDR3 DNA: TGTGGCTATTCAAGGGACAGGCCCCTAGGCTACACCTTC
CDR3 protein: CGYSRDRPLGYTF
J gene: TRBJ1-2
V gene: TRBV30
clone size: few
D gene: TRBD1

CDR3 DNA: TGTGCCAGCAGACAGGGGGCTTATGGCTACACCTTC
CDR3 protein: CASRQGAYGYTF
J gene: TRBJ1-2
V gene: TRBV6-5
clone size: once
D gene: TRBD1

CDR3 DNA: TGTGCCAGCAGCCATTTAACAGGTCTCGTGAACACTGAAGCTTTCTTT
CDR3 protein: CASSHLTGLVNTEAFF
J gene: TRBJ1-1
V gene: TRBV14
clone size: NA
D gene: NA

CDR3 DNA: TGTGCCAGCAGCGTAGCGGGAGCTTCCTACGAGCAGTACTTC
CDR3 protein: CASSVAGASYEQYF
J gene: TRBJ2-7
V gene: TRBV9
clone size: NA
D gene: NA

CDR3 DNA: TGTGCCAGCAGCAAATATATCGTGGTCCCGGACACCGGGGAGCTGTTTTTT
CDR3 protein: CASSKYIVVPDTGELFF
J gene: TRBJ2-2
V gene: TRBV21-1
clone size: NA
D gene: NA

CDR3 DNA: TGTGCCAGCAGAAGTGGACGGCCGACAGGGCCCTACGAGCAGTACTTC
CDR3 protein: CASRSGRPTGPYEQYF
J gene: TRBJ2-7
V gene: TRBV27
clone size: few
D gene: TRBD1

CDR3 DNA: TGTGCCAGCGCTGACCAGGGACAGGGGCGCGAGACCCAGTACTTC
CDR3 protein: CASADQGQGRETQYF
J gene: TRBJ2-5
V gene: TRBV27
clone size: NA
D gene: TRBD1

CDR3 DNA: TGTGCCAGCAGCTTGGAGGGGGTAATGAGAAAACTGTTTTTT
CDR3 protein: CASSLEGVMRKLFF
J gene: TRBJ1-4
V gene: TRBV5-5
clone size: NA
D gene: NA

CDR3 DNA: TGTGCCAGCAGCCCGGACATAGGGTCTACTGGAAACACCATATATTTT
CDR3 protein: CASSPDIGSTGNTIYF
J gene: TRBJ1-3
V gene: TRBV7-6
clone size: few
D gene: NA

CDR3 DNA: TGTGCTAGTGGCGACGGGACAGGCCTAGGCTACACCTTC
CDR3 protein: CASGDGTGLGYTF
J gene: TRBJ1-2
V gene: TRBV12-5
clone size: NA
D gene: TRBD1

CDR3 DNA: TGCGCCAGCAGCTTGGGACAGGGGATCACCGGGGAGCTGTTTTTT
CDR3 protein: CASSLGQGITGELFF
J gene: TRBJ2-2
V gene: TRBV5-1
clone size: NA
D gene: TRBD1

CDR3 DNA: TGTGCCAGCAGCTTGTACCCTGATCGGGCAGGGCAAGAGACCCAGTACTTC
CDR3 protein: CASSLYPDRAGQETQYF
J gene: TRBJ2-5
V gene: TRBV5-4
clone size: NA
D gene: NA

CDR3 DNA: TGTGCCAGCAGCTTAGAGGGACAGCTAACAGATACGCAGTATTTT
CDR3 protein: CASSLEGQLTDTQYF
J gene: TRBJ2-3
V gene: TRBV13
clone size: NA
D gene: TRBD1

CDR3 DNA: TGTGCCAGCTCACCACAACAGGGAGACGAGCAGTACTTC
CDR3 protein: CASSPQQGDEQYF
J gene: TRBJ2-7
V gene: TRBV18
clone size: NA
D gene: NA

CDR3 DNA: TGCGCCAGCAGCCCGAGCGGGCTAGCGGGAGGCACCGGGGAGCTGTTTTTT
CDR3 protein: CASSPSGLAGGTGELFF
J gene: TRBJ2-2
V gene: TRBV4-1
clone size: NA
D gene: TRBD2

CDR3 DNA: TGCGCCAGCAGCTTGACCGGAGGTAGGACCTACGAGCAGTACTTC
CDR3 protein: CASSLTGGRTYEQYF
J gene: TRBJ2-7
V gene: TRBV5-1
clone size: NA
D gene: NA

CDR3 DNA: TGTGCCAGCAGTTTGGCGACCACTAGGACAGGGACCTATGGCTACACCTTC
CDR3 protein: CASSLATTRTGTYGYTF
J gene: TRBJ1-2
V gene: TRBV28
clone size: few
D gene: TRBD1

CDR3 DNA: TGTGCCAGCAGCTTTCTGACAGGGGGCAATTCACCCCTCCACTTT
CDR3 protein: CASSFLTGGNSPLHF
J gene: TRBJ1-6
V gene: TRBV7-8
clone size: NA
D gene: TRBD1

CDR3 DNA: TGTGCCAGCAGCGGACAGGGAGGCACCGGGGAGCTGTTTTTT
CDR3 protein: CASSGQGGTGELFF
J gene: TRBJ2-2
V gene: TRBV9
clone size: NA
D gene: NA

CDR3 DNA: TGTGCCAGCTCACCACTTAGGGGGCTAGGGATGAACACTGAAGCTTTCTTT
CDR3 protein: CASSPLRGLGMNTEAFF
J gene: TRBJ1-1
V gene: TRBV18
clone size: NA
D gene: TRBD1

CDR3 DNA: TGTGCCAGCAGAGGCCCCGAGGTTAGCAATCAGCCCCAGCATTTT
CDR3 protein: CASRGPEVSNQPQHF
J gene: TRBJ1-5
V gene: TRBV6-1
clone size: few
D gene: NA

CDR3 DNA: TGTGCCAGCAGACCGTCGTTAGCTAACTATGGCTACACCTTC
CDR3 protein: CASRPSLANYGYTF
J gene: TRBJ1-2
V gene: TRBV7-2
clone size: NA
D gene: NA

CDR3 DNA: TGTGCCAGCAGCGCAGAACTAGCGGGGGATGGGACAGATACGCAGTATTTT
CDR3 protein: CASSAELAGDGTDTQYF
J gene: TRBJ2-3
V gene: TRBV9
clone size: NA
D gene: TRBD2

CDR3 DNA: TGTGCCAGCAGTGATAAGCGCTCTGGAAACACCATATATTTT
CDR3 protein: CASSDKRSGNTIYF
J gene: TRBJ1-3
V gene: TRBV2
clone size: NA
D gene: NA

CDR3 DNA: TGTGCCAGTCGGGCCCGGACTACTAGCACAGATACGCAGTATTTT
CDR3 protein: CASRARTTSTDTQYF
J gene: TRBJ2-3
V gene: TRBV2
clone size: NA
D gene: NA